The 3 T cell receptor beta chains below come from one sample, sequenced in a study of technical replicates of blood from four donors. Only in-frame clones appear in the TCRdb table, and some are missing; sequencing was by immunoSEQ multiplex PCR. The table includes some 73,000 clones, roughly nine tenths detected once. Sequencing input: PBMCs. The receptors shown here come from a human donor in good health. Some clones in this sample may be carry-over from other donors' samples.

This chain links TRBV25-1 with TRBJ1-2, with 8 bases matching TRBD1. The CDR3 runs to 13 residues. The germline V gene encodes CDR1 MGHDK and CDR2 SYGVNS. The V and J ends lost 2 bases and 6 bases, in that order; junction bases with no gene match: 2. CDR3 bases: TGTGCCAGCAGTGAACGCAGGGGGCATGGCTACACCTTC. It codes for CASSERRGHGYTF.

As regards this clone: One end of the junction does not line up with germline, which may come from a read error. J is TRBJ2-7 and V is TRBV6-5, with 7 bases aligning to TRBD1. The CDR3 has 13 amino acids. CDR1 and CDR2 (germline): MNHEY, SVGAGI. CDR3 DNA: TGTGCCAGCAGTTACGCCCCAGGGGGTTCGAAGGACTTC. The encoded protein is CASSYAPGGSKDF.

This chain connects TRBV18 to TRBJ2-1; the match to TRBD2 covers 9 bases. J gave up 10 bases and V 3 bases, and 4 bases lay outside the gene matches. CDR1 and CDR2 from the germline V gene are KGHSH and LQKENI. The CDR3 has 13 amino acids. The CDR3 sequence: CASSPGLAREQFF. The CDR3 bases are TGTGCCAGCTCACCGGGACTAGCAAGAGAGCAGTTCTTC.